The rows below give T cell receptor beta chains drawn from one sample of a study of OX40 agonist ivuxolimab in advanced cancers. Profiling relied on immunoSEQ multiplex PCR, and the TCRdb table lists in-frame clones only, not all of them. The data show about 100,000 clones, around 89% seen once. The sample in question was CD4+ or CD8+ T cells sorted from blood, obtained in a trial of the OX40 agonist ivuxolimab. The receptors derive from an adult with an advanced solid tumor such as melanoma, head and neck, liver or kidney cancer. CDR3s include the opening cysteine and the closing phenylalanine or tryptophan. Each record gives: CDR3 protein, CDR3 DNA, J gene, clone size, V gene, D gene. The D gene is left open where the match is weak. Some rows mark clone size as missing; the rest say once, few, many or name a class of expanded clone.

CASSGRVKGTNYGYTF TGTGCCAGCAGTGGAAGAGTAAAAGGAACTAACTATGGCTACACCTTC TRBJ1-2 - TRBV25-1 -
CASSLKGIGTEAFF TGTGCCAGCAGTTTAAAGGGTATAGGAACTGAAGCTTTCTTT TRBJ1-1 - TRBV28 -
CASSLTGTPIDSRGYTF TGTGCCAGCAGTTTAACTGGGACACCTATCGACAGCCGTGGCTACACCTTC TRBJ1-2 - TRBV28 -
CASSKKGVGLLAGGYTF TGTGCCAGCAGCAAAAAGGGAGTAGGGTTATTAGCTGGCGGCTACACCTTC TRBJ1-2 - TRBV21-1 -
CASRTGPPNEQFF TGCGCCAGCAGGACAGGGCCTCCCAATGAGCAGTTCTTC TRBJ2-1 once TRBV10-1 TRBD1
CASLGGPRSEQYF TGTGCCAGTCTGGGGGGGCCCAGAAGCGAGCAGTACTTC TRBJ2-7 - TRBV6-6 -
CASSEVRSLNTEAFF TGTGCCAGCAGTGAAGTTCGGAGCCTAAACACTGAAGCTTTCTTT TRBJ1-1 - TRBV6-1 -
CASSITAGLAGGPRETQYF TGTGCCAGTAGTATCACTGCGGGACTAGCGGGAGGGCCCAGGGAGACCCAGTACTTC TRBJ2-5 - TRBV19 TRBD2
CAWSRQGNQPQHF TGTGCCTGGAGCAGACAGGGGAATCAGCCCCAGCATTTT TRBJ1-5 - TRBV30 TRBD1
CASRTPRGTAGRNTIYF TGTGCCAGTAGGACCCCCCGAGGGACAGCTGGTCGAAACACCATATATTTT TRBJ1-3 - TRBV19 TRBD1
CASSQVAPTGGRNGYTF TGTGCCAGCAGCCAAGTAGCCCCGACAGGGGGCAGGAATGGCTACACCTTC TRBJ1-2 - TRBV4-2 TRBD1
CASSLTGIYEQYF TGTGCCAGCTCACTGACAGGGATCTACGAGCAGTACTTC TRBJ2-7 - TRBV18 TRBD1
CASSLNPGLAGTDTQYF TGTGCCAGCAGTTTAAATCCAGGACTAGCGGGCACAGATACGCAGTATTTT TRBJ2-3 once TRBV28 TRBD2
CAWSSYSQTGYTF TGTGCCTGGAGTAGCTACTCTCAAACGGGCTACACCTTC TRBJ1-2 - TRBV30 -
CASSLALTGRMSNEQFF TGTGCCAGCAGCTTGGCCCTGACAGGGAGAATGTCCAATGAGCAGTTCTTC TRBJ2-1 once TRBV5-6 TRBD1
CASSSPANEQFF TGTGCCAGCAGCTCCCCAGCAAATGAGCAGTTCTTC TRBJ2-1 - TRBV7-8 -
CASSSYPNTEAFF TGTGCCAGCAGTTCTTACCCAAACACTGAAGCTTTCTTT TRBJ1-1 - TRBV7-8 -
CASSLQVNYGYTF TGTGCCAGCAGCTTACAGGTTAACTATGGCTACACCTTC TRBJ1-2 - TRBV7-2 -
CASSYPQGAGYTF TGTGCCAGCAGTTACCCCCAGGGGGCTGGCTACACCTTC TRBJ1-2 - TRBV6-6 TRBD1
CASSPGTSNEKLFF TGTGCCAGCAGCCCAGGGACAAGTAATGAAAAACTGTTTTTT TRBJ1-4 - TRBV5-4 -
CASSFTGGHYEQYF TGTGCCAGCAGCTTTACAGGGGGCCACTACGAGCAGTACTTC TRBJ2-7 once TRBV9 TRBD1
CATAVLRGNQPQHF TGTGCCACCGCGGTTCTAAGGGGCAATCAGCCCCAGCATTTT TRBJ1-5 - TRBV10-3 -
CASSQYPGQYEQYF TGCGCCAGCAGTCAATACCCGGGACAGTACGAGCAGTACTTC TRBJ2-7 - TRBV5-1 TRBD1
CASSSGPSGSYNSPLHF TGTGCCAGCAGCTCCGGACCGAGCGGCTCCTATAATTCACCCCTCCACTTT TRBJ1-6 - TRBV5-4 -
CASSLDSGTGRWTQYF TGTGCCAGCAGCCTAGATTCCGGGACAGGACGATGGACCCAGTACTTC TRBJ2-5 - TRBV27 TRBD1
CANGQGSEAFF TGTGCCAATGGGCAGGGCTCTGAAGCTTTCTTT TRBJ1-1 - TRBV2 -
CASRHRSSGGNTGELFF TGTGCCAGCAGGCACCGGTCCAGCGGGGGGAACACCGGGGAGCTGTTTTTT TRBJ2-2 - TRBV5-4 TRBD2
CASSLLLRTGELFF TGTGCCAGCAGTTTGCTCTTACGCACCGGGGAGCTGTTTTTT TRBJ2-2 - TRBV27 -
CASSLSRVYSNQPQHF TGTGCCAGCAGCTTGTCCCGGGTATATAGCAATCAGCCCCAGCATTTT TRBJ1-5 - TRBV7-8 -
CSVEEETGRLLGRGYTF TGCAGCGTTGAAGAGGAGACAGGGCGTCTCCTGGGTCGTGGCTACACCTTC TRBJ1-2 - TRBV29-1 TRBD1
CAWDRQNTQYF TGTGCCTGGGACAGACAGAATACGCAGTATTTT TRBJ2-3 - TRBV30 -
CASSRRYTQYF TGTGCCAGCAGTCGACGCTATACGCAGTATTTT TRBJ2-3 - TRBV2 -
CASSLGGQSYEQYF TGTGCCAGCAGTTTAGGGGGACAGTCCTACGAGCAGTACTTC TRBJ2-7 - TRBV27 TRBD1
CASSLAGGPSYEQYF TGTGCCAGCAGTCTAGCGGGAGGGCCTTCATACGAGCAGTACTTC TRBJ2-7 - TRBV28 TRBD2
CASSLTGGSYEQYF TGTGCCAGCAGTTTAACAGGGGGCTCCTACGAGCAGTACTTC TRBJ2-7 - TRBV6-1 TRBD1
CASSLSQNSPLHF TGTGCCAGCAGCTTATCCCAAAATTCACCCCTCCACTTT TRBJ1-6 once TRBV7-3 -
CASSLAAGNTIYF TGTGCCAGCAGCTTGGCCGCGGGAAACACCATATATTTT TRBJ1-3 - TRBV5-4 -